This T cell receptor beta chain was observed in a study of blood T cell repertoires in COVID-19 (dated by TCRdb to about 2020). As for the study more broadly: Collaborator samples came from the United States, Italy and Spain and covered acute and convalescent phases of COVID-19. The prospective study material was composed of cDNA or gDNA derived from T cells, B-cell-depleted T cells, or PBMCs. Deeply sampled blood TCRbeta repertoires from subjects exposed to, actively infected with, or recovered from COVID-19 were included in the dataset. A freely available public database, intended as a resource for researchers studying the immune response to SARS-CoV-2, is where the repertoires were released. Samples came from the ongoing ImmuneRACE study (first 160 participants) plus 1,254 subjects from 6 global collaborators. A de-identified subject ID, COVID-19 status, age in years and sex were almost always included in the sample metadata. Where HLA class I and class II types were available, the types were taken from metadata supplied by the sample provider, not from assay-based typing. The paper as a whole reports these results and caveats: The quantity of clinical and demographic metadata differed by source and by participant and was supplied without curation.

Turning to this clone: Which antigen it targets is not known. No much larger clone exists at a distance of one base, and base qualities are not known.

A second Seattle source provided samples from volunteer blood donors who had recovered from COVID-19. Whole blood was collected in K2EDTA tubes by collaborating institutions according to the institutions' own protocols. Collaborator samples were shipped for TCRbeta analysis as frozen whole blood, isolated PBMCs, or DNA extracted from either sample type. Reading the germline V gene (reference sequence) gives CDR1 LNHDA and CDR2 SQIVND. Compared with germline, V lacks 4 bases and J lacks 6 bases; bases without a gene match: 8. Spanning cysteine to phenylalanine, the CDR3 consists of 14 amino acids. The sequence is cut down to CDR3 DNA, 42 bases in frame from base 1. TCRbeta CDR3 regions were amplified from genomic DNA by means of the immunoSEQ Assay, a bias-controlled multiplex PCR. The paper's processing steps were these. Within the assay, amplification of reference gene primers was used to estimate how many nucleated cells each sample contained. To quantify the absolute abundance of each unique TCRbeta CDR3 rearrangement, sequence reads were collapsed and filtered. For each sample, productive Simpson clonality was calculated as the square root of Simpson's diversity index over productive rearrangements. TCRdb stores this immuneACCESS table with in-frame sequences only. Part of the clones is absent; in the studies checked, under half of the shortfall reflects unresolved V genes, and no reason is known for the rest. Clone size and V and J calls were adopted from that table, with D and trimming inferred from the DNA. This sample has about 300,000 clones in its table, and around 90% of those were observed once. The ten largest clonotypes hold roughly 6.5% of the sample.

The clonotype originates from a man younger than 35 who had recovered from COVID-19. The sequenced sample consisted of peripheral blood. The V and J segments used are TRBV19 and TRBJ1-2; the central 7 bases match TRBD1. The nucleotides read TGTGCCAGTAGTACGGGACAGCCGCTCCATGGCTACACCTTC. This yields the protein CASSTGQPLHGYTF.